This T cell receptor beta chain was sequenced in a study of T cell responses to AZD1222 COVID-19 vaccine. The J segment lost 1 base and the V segment lost 4 bases, leaving 6 bases of the junction unmatched. Germline V gives CDR1 LNHDA, CDR2 SQIVND (reference sequence). This CDR3 has 16 residues. Profiled with immunoSEQ multiplex PCR; TCRdb holds only in-frame clones, not every one. The sample shows 100,000 to 150,000 clones, around 90% of them seen only once. Sample: peripheral blood, taken on day 0 of AZD1222 vaccination. The chain employs TRBV19 and TRBJ2-3, with 9 bases fitting TRBD1. This TCR derives from an adult in good health. CDR3 region: CASSTGQGRGTDTQYF. In DNA, the CDR3 is TGTGCCAGTAGTACAGGACAGGGGAGGGGCACAGATACGCAGTATTTT. Looking up the rest from reference TRBV19 and TRBJ2-3 gives the full variable domain: DGGITQSPKYLFRKEGQNVTLSCEQNLNHDAMYWYRQDPGQGLRLIYYSQIVNDFQKGDIAEGYSVSREKKESFPLTVTSAQKNPTAFYLCASSTGQGRGTDTQYFGPGTRLTVL.